Sequencing of this T cell receptor (beta chain) was carried out in a study of Ad26.COV2.S vaccination and SARS-CoV-2 variants. Treatment: about 20 received Ad26.COV2.S at low or high dose, single or two shots; about five received placebo; per-sample allocation not given. Day 63 after the first injection of vaccine or placebo was the sampling time. The germline gives CDR1 MNHEY, CDR2 SVGEGT. This CDR3 has 13 amino acids. V shed 5 bases and J shed 4 bases, with 11 bases lying between them. TCRdb's copy holds only in-frame clones and misses some; the assay was immunoSEQ multiplex PCR. The data contain approximately 450,000 clones, around nine tenths of them seen just once; the ten biggest clones take up 12%.

The chain links TRBV6-2 or TRBV6-3 to TRBJ1-2, with D unclear. The clonotype was recovered from a person aged 18-60 years who received the Ad26.COV2.S COVID-19 vaccine or a placebo. This specimen was peripheral blood, taken in a trial of Ad26.COV2.S vaccine versus placebo. CDR3 coding DNA: TGTGCCAGCAGTCCCCTGAACGGCTATGGCTACACCTTC. It codes for CASSPLNGYGYTF.